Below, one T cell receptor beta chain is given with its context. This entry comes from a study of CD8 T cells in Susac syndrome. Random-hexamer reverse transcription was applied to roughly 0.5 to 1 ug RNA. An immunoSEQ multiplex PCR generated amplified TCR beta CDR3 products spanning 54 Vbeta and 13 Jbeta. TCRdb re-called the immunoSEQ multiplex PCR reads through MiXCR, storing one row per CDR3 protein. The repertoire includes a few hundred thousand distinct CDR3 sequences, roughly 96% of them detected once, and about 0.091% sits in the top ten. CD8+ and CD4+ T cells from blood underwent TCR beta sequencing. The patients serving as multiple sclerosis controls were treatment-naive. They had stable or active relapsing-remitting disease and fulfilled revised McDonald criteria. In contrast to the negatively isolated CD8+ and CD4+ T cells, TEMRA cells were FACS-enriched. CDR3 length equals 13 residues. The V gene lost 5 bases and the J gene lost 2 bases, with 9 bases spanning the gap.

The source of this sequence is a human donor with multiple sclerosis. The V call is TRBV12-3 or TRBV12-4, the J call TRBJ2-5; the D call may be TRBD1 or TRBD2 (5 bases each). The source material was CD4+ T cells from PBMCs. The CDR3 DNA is TGTGCCAGCAGTCCGGGACCGCAAGAGACCCAGTACTTC. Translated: CASSPGPQETQYF.